Below, 31 T cell receptor beta chains from the same sample are listed, as sequenced in a study of blood T cell repertoires in COVID-19. Here immunoSEQ multiplex PCR was the method, and the copy in TCRdb shows in-frame clones only, minus some. The table records approximately 300,000 clones, roughly 90% of them present only once. The specimen was PBMCs or T cells enriched from blood (not recorded which). These receptors originate from a woman in her twenties or thirties who had recovered from COVID-19.

With regard to this clone: One end of the junction does not line up with germline, which may come from a read error. Within the sample, other DNA sequences also encode this same CDR3. The V gene is TRBV28, the J gene TRBJ1-2; a possible D gene is TRBD1 (5 bases). Germline CDR1 and CDR2: MDHEN and SYDVKM. The CDR3 covers 13 residues. As DNA, the CDR3 is TGTGCCAGCAGTTCCCCCGGGACTGATCCCGCTGTCTTC. It codes for CASSSPGTDPAVF.

The genes are TRBV12-2 and TRBJ2-4; the table's TRBD2 call for D was not verified on the DNA. TRBV12-2 is a known pseudogene. The CDR3 runs 12 residues. The DNA of the CDR3 is TGTGCAAGTCGCTTAGCCCCGGGGGGGCTTATCTTC. It is translated as CASRLAPGGLIF.

V usage is TRBV11-2 and J usage is TRBJ1-1; 7 bases fit TRBD1. The germline gives CDR1 SGHAT, CDR2 FQNNGV. Trimming took 1 base from V and 4 from J; bases not matched to a gene: 3. CDR3 length: 14 residues. The CDR3 spells CASSLAGQATEAFF. The CDR3 nucleotides are TGTGCCAGCAGCTTAGCCGGACAGGCCACTGAAGCTTTCTTT. The full variable domain, rest sourced from reference TRBV11-2 and TRBJ1-1, is EAGVAQSPRYKIIEKRQSVAFWCNPISGHATLYWYQQILGQGPKLLIQFQNNGVVDDSQLPKDRFSAERLKGVDSTLKIQPAKLEDSAVYLCASSLAGQATEAFFGQGTRLTVV.

The chain links TRBV24-1 to TRBJ2-7, with TRBD1 matching over 7 bases. Germline CDR1 is KGHDR and CDR2 is SFDVKD. This CDR3 has 15 amino acids. V gave up 3 bases and J gave up 1 base; unmatched junction bases: 5. CDR3 sequence (DNA): TGTGCCACCAGTGATAGGTGGGACAGATCCTACGAGCAGTACTTC. The encoded protein is CATSDRWDRSYEQYF.

This rearrangement joins TRBV6-5 to TRBJ1-4, with unresolved D. The CDR3 is 13 residues long. The V gene's germline CDR1 is MNHEY and CDR2 SVGAGI. V lost 7 bases and J lost 0, with 6 bases in between. The CDR3 coding sequence is TGTGCCAGCACAGTCGCAACTAATGAAAAACTGTTTTTT. Translation gives CASTVATNEKLFF.

The chain combines TRBV7-6 with TRBJ2-2, with 9 bases that match TRBD1. Germline V gene lookup returns CDR1 SGHVS and CDR2 FNYEAQ. This CDR3 has 15 amino acids. V shed 1 base, J shed 7 bases, and the junction held 4 bases outside the gene matches. The CDR3 DNA sequence: TGTGCCAGCAGCTTAGGCGGGACAGGGATCGGGGAGCTGTTTTTT. It yields the protein CASSLGGTGIGELFF.

This CDR3 is CASSQEGGPEAFF. The DNA of the CDR3 is TGTGCCAGCAGCCAAGAGGGGGGTCCTGAAGCTTTCTTT. The rearrangement uses TRBV3-1 (or the pseudogene TRBV3-2) and TRBJ1-1, with D possibly being TRBD1 (5 bases). CDR3 length equals 13 residues. CDR1 and CDR2 (germline): LGHDT, YNNKEL (reference sequence). The ends were cut back, 0 bases at V and 6 bases at J, with 8 bases in the middle.

The V call is TRBV5-1, the J call TRBJ2-1; 10 bases are a match to TRBD1. The CDR3 consists of 14 residues. Germline V CDR1 and CDR2: SGHRS, YFSETQ. V trimming: 7 bases; J trimming: 7 bases; junction bases outside the gene matches: 8. CDR3 sequence: CASSRDRGRNEQFF. Here the CDR3 DNA reads TGCGCCAGCTCCCGGGACAGGGGTCGGAATGAGCAGTTCTTC. The full variable domain, rest sourced from reference TRBV5-1 and TRBJ2-1, is KAGVTQTPRYLIKTRGQQVTLSCSPISGHRSVSWYQQTPGQGLQFLFEYFSETQRNKGNFPGRFSGRQFSNSRSEMNVSTLELGDSALYLCASSRDRGRNEQFFGPGTRLTVL.

The chain uses TRBV28 and TRBJ1-4, with TRBD1 identical over 9 bases. From germline, CDR1 is MDHEN and CDR2 SYDVKM. The V and J ends lost 2 bases and 9 bases, in that order; junction bases with no gene match: 4. This CDR3 is built from 14 residues. The CDR3 spells CASSLGDRVKKLFF. CDR3 bases: TGTGCCAGCAGTTTAGGGGACAGGGTTAAAAAACTGTTTTTT. The full variable domain, in which reference TRBV28 and TRBJ1-4 provide the parts outside the CDR3, is DVKVTQSSRYLVKRTGEKVFLECVQDMDHENMFWYRQDPGLGLRLIYFSYDVKMKEKGDIPEGYSVSREKKERFSLILESASTNQTSMYLCASSLGDRVKKLFFGSGTQLSVL.

This sequence joins TRBV29-1 and TRBJ1-1, with D unclear. The CDR3 spans 13 residues. V shed 7 bases and J shed 0 bases, with 12 bases lying between them. Germline CDR1 is SQVTM and CDR2 is ANQGSEA. CDR3 coding DNA: TGCAGCGGAGCGGACGGGCTGAACACTGAAGCTTTCTTT. Protein product: CSGADGLNTEAFF.

The V and J genes are TRBV28 and TRBJ2-6, with 7 bases lining up with TRBD1. The CDR3 consists of 15 residues. V trimming: 9 bases; J trimming: 4 bases; junction bases outside the gene matches: 9. CDR1 is MDHEN and CDR2 is SYDVKM in the germline V gene. CDR3 sequence: CASLTTGAGANVLTF. The CDR3 DNA reads TGTGCCAGTCTCACCACAGGGGCGGGGGCCAACGTCCTGACTTTC.

The J gene is TRBJ1-2, the V gene TRBV5-4; TRBD1 might be the D (5 bases). Germline CDR1 reads SGHNT; CDR2 reads YYREEE (reference sequence). This CDR3 contains 11 residues. V was trimmed by 6 bases and J by 8 bases, leaving 11 bases between them. The CDR3 loop reads CASNGEGGYTF. The CDR3 nucleotides are TGTGCCAGCAATGGGGAGGGGGGCTACACCTTC.

This sequence joins TRBV7-2 and TRBJ1-1; 10 bases map to TRBD1. The CDR3 extends over 13 amino acids. V shed 3 bases and J 8 bases; nucleotides not matched to a gene: 3. The germline gives CDR1 SGHTA, CDR2 FQGNSA. The CDR3 DNA follows: TGTGCCAGCAGCTTCGACAGGGGGCGCGAAGCTTTCTTT. This codes for CASSFDRGREAFF.

The chain carries TRBV3-1 (or the pseudogene TRBV3-2) and TRBJ2-3; a possible D gene is TRBD2 (5 bases). Germline CDR1 reads LGHDT; CDR2 reads YNNKEL (reference sequence). The CDR3 runs to 12 residues. Trimming took 4 bases from V and 9 from J, leaving 11 bases between them. Here the CDR3 DNA reads TGTGCCAGCAGCCCCAGCGGAGCAACGCAGTATTTT. It is translated as CASSPSGATQYF.

The chain carries TRBV7-6 and TRBJ1-5; D unclear. Trimming left V 1 base short and J 0 bases short, with 10 bases between. Germline assignment: CDR1 SGHVS and CDR2 FNYEAQ. The CDR3 covers 16 residues. This chain's CDR3 is CASSLGAGHSNQPQHF. The CDR3 DNA is TGTGCCAGCAGCTTAGGCGCGGGCCATAGCAATCAGCCCCAGCATTTT.

This chain links TRBV28 with TRBJ1-6; D may be TRBD1 (5 bases). The ends were cut back, 5 bases at V and 7 bases at J, with 15 bases in the middle. This CDR3 is built from 15 residues. Germline V gene lookup returns CDR1 MDHEN and CDR2 SYDVKM. This chain's CDR3 is CASSPIGERNSPLHF. The CDR3 DNA reads TGTGCCAGCAGTCCAATAGGGGAAAGGAATTCACCCCTCCACTTT.

This sequence joins TRBV5-1 and TRBJ2-7; tentative D call: TRBD1 (6 bases). Germline lookup yields CDR1 SGHRS and CDR2 YFSETQ. CDR3 length: 14 residues. Trimming left V 1 base short and J 3 bases short, with 11 bases between. CDR3 nucleotides: TGCGCCAGCAGCTTGTCAGGGGAGTACTACGAGCAGTACTTC. Protein product: CASSLSGEYYEQYF.

V is TRBV27 and J is TRBJ2-1; TRBD2 aligns across 15 bases. J was trimmed by 0 bases and V by 5 bases; bases with no gene match: 8. This CDR3 comprises 19 residues. Germline V lookup: CDR1 MNHEY, CDR2 SMNVEV (reference sequence). In nucleotides, the CDR3 is TGTGCCAGCAGTCTGGTGGGACTAGCGGGAGGAAACTCCTACAATGAGCAGTTCTTC. Translated: CASSLVGLAGGNSYNEQFF.

The V gene is TRBV4-2, the J gene TRBJ2-7, with TRBD1 matching over 10 bases. This CDR3 spans 16 amino acids. Trimming removed 0 bases from V and 1 base from J; junction bases left unmatched: 3. Germline loops: CDR1 LGHNA, CDR2 YNFKEQ. CDR3 nucleotides: TGTGCCAGCAGCCAAGAGGGGACAGGGGCATCCTACGAGCAGTACTTC. It yields the protein CASSQEGTGASYEQYF.

This clone has only one observation. V and J are TRBV4-2 and TRBJ1-1; D is undetermined. The germline V gene has CDR1 LGHNA and CDR2 YNFKEQ. Trimming shortened V by 4 bases and J by 3 bases, and 9 bases separated the two germline ends. The CDR3 has 13 amino acids. The CDR3 sequence is CASSPPGDTEAFF. The CDR3 coding sequence is TGTGCCAGCAGCCCCCCGGGAGACACTGAAGCTTTCTTT.

The chain combines TRBV2 with TRBJ1-1; 7 positions match TRBD1. Germline V gene sequence: CDR1 SNHLY, CDR2 FYNNEI. J was trimmed by 7 bases and V by 5 bases; bases with no gene match: 1. The CDR3 has 11 residues. The DNA for the CDR3 is TGTGCCAGCAGTCAGGGGGTTGAAGCTTTCTTT. Amino acids: CASSQGVEAFF.

Here the CDR3 reads CASSGTGHEGYTF. In nucleotides, the CDR3 is TGTGCCAGCAGCGGCACGGGACACGAAGGCTACACCTTC. The V call is TRBV9, the J call TRBJ1-2; TRBD1 might be the D (6 bases). Germline lookup yields CDR1 SGDLS and CDR2 YYNGEE. The V end lost 3 bases, the J end lost 8 bases, and 14 bases lay between the germline ends. This CDR3 comprises 13 residues.

The chain carries TRBV5-6 and TRBJ1-2; D unresolved. There are 15 residues in the CDR3. CDR1 is SGHDT and CDR2 is YYEEEE in the germline V gene. The ends were cut back, 2 bases at V and 0 bases at J, with 11 bases in the middle. The CDR3 DNA sequence: TGTGCCAGCAGCTTTTCAGGTGCGACTAACTATGGCTACACCTTC. Residues: CASSFSGATNYGYTF.

This chain connects TRBV11-2 to TRBJ2-7; D perhaps matches TRBD1 (6 bases). Germline assignment: CDR1 SGHAT and CDR2 FQNNGV. The V end was cut by 2 bases, the J end by 4 bases, with 15 bases between. CDR3 length equals 15 residues. The CDR3 loop is CASSLWAGVRYEQYF. DNA for the CDR3: TGTGCCAGCAGCTTATGGGCAGGGGTCCGGTACGAGCAGTACTTC.

The chain employs TRBV3-1 (or the pseudogene TRBV3-2) and TRBJ1-4; D uncertain. Deletions cut 4 bases from V and 6 bases from J, with 18 bases between. The CDR3 runs 16 residues. Germline assignment: CDR1 LGHDT and CDR2 YNNKEL (reference sequence). CDR3 region: CASSPGLSGAHEKLFF. The CDR3 region has the DNA TGTGCCAGCAGCCCAGGCCTCAGTGGTGCCCATGAAAAACTGTTTTTT.

This clone was seen a single time. The chain carries TRBV6-5 and TRBJ1-2, with a possible D match to TRBD1 (5 bases). The CDR3 is made up of 13 amino acids. Trimming shortened V by 6 bases and J by 1 base, and 9 bases separated the two germline ends. Germline V lookup: CDR1 MNHEY, CDR2 SVGAGI. The CDR3 loop reads CASRIDSNYGYTF. The CDR3 bases are TGTGCCAGCAGAATTGACAGTAACTATGGCTACACCTTC.

The chain has TRBV6-5 and TRBJ1-2; 7 bases map to TRBD1. The germline V gene has CDR1 MNHEY and CDR2 SVGAGI. V gave up 3 bases and J gave up 3 bases; unmatched junction bases: 10. The CDR3 loop spans 16 amino acids. As DNA, the CDR3 is TGTGCCAGCAGTTATGGGGTACCGGGACAGCACTATGGCTACACCTTC. Translating it yields CASSYGVPGQHYGYTF.

The V gene is TRBV27, the J gene TRBJ2-1, with 9 bases lining up with TRBD2. There are 13 residues in the CDR3. Germline V gene sequence: CDR1 MNHEY, CDR2 SMNVEV (reference sequence). V lost 9 bases to trimming and J lost 4 bases; unmatched junction nucleotides: 4. Here the CDR3 DNA reads TGTGCCAGTAGCGGGAGCGTATACAATGAGCAGTTCTTC. Translated, it gives CASSGSVYNEQFF.

This chain joins TRBV27 and TRBJ1-6; TRBD1 matches 11 bases. Germline CDR1 is MNHEY and CDR2 is SMNVEV (reference sequence). The V and J ends lost 6 bases and 7 bases, in that order; junction bases with no gene match: 8. This CDR3 has 16 amino acids. The chain's CDR3 is CASRGTGGLLNSPLHF. CDR3 DNA sequence: TGTGCCAGCAGGGGGACAGGGGGTTTGTTGAATTCACCCCTCCACTTT.

CDR3: CASSSPGVNYEQYF. The CDR3 coding sequence is TGTGCCAGCAGTTCCCCGGGGGTCAACTACGAGCAGTACTTC. The J gene is TRBJ2-7, the V gene TRBV28; a possible D gene is TRBD2 (6 bases). The CDR3 extends over 14 amino acids. The V gene lost 4 bases and the J gene lost 3 bases, with 13 bases spanning the gap. Germline CDR1 and CDR2: MDHEN and SYDVKM.

The J gene is TRBJ1-1, the V gene TRBV2, with a possible D match to TRBD1 (6 bases). The V and J ends lost 2 bases and 3 bases respectively, with 19 bases between them. The CDR3 loop spans 17 amino acids. Germline CDR1 reads SNHLY; CDR2 reads FYNNEI. The CDR3 DNA follows: TGTGCCAGCAGTGAATCCACAGGGAGGGAGTGGGACACTGAAGCTTTCTTT. Translated: CASSESTGREWDTEAFF.